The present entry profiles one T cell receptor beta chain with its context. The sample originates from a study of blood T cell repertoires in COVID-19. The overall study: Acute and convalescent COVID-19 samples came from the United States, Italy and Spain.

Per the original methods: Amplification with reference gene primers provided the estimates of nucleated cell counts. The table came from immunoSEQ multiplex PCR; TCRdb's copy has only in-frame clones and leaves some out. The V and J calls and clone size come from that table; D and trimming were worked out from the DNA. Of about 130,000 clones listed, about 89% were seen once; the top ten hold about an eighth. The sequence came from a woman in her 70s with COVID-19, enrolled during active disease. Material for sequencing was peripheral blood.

The CDR3 loop reads CASSPPASANNEQFF. DNA for the CDR3: TGTGCCAGCTCACCACCGGCTAGCGCAAACAATGAGCAGTTCTTC. The genes are TRBV18 and TRBJ2-1; possible D gene TRBD2, 6 bases. Per the germline V gene, CDR1 is KGHSH and CDR2 is LQKENI. The germline V and J ends were trimmed by 0 bases and 5 bases, with 11 bases remaining between them. CDR3 length: 15 amino acids.